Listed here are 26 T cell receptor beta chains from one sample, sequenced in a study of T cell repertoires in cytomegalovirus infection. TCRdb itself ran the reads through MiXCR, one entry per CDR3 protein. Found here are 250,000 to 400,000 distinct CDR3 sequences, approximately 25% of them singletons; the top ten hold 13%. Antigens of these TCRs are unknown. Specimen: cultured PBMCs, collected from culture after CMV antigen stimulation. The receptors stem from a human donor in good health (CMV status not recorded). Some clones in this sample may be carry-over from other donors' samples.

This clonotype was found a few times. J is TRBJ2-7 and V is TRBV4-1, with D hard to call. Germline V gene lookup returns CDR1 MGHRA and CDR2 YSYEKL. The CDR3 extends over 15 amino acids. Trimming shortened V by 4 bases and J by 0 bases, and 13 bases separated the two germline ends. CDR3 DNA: TGCGCCAGCAGCCCGAATCTAGACCCCTCCTACGAGCAGTACGTC. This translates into CASSPNLDPSYEQYV.

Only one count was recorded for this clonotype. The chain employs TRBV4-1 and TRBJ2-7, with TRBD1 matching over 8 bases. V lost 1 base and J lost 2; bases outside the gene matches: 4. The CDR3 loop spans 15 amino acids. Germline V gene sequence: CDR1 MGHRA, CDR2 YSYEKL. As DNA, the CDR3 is TGCGCCAGCAGCCAAGCTCCAGGGGGCCCCTACGAGCAGTACGTC. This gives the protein CASSQAPGGPYEQYV.

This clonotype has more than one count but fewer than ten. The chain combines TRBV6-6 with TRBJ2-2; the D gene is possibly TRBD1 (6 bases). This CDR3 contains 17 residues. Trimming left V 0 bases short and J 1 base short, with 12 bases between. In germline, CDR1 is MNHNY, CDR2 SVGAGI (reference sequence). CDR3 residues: CASSYSIGGLNTGELFF. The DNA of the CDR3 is TGTGCCAGCAGTTACTCGATTGGGGGCCTGAACACCGGGGAGCTGTTTTTT.

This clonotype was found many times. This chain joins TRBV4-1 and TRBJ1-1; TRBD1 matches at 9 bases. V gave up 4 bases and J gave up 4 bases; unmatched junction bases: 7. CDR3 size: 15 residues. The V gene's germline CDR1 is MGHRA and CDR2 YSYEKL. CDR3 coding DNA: TGCGCCAGCAGCCTCACCGGGACAGGGATCACTGAAGCTTTCTTT. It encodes CASSLTGTGITEAFF.

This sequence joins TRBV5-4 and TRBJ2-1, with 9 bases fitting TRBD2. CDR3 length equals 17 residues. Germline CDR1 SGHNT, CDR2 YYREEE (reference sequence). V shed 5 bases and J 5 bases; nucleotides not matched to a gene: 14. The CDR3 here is CASRGGVASGTHNEQFF. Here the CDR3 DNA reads TGTGCCAGCAGAGGGGGGGTGGCTAGCGGGACTCACAATGAGCAGTTCTTC.

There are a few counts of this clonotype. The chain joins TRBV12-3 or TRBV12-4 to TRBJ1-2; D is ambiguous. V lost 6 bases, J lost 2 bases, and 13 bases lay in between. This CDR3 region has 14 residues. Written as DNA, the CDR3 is TGTGCCAGCAGACGGGCCGGGAGAAACTATGGCTACACCTTC. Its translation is CASRRAGRNYGYTF.

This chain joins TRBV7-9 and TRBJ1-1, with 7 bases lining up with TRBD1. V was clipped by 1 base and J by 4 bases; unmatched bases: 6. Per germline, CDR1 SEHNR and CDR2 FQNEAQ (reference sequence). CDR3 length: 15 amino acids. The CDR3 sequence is CASSLGQGRGTEAFF. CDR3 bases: TGTGCCAGCAGCTTAGGACAGGGTCGCGGCACTGAAGCTTTCTTT.

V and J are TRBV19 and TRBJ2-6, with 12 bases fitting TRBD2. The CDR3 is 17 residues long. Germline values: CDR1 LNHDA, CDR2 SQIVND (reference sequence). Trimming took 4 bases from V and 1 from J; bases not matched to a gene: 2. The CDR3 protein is CASSTSGRVSGANVLTF. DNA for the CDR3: TGTGCCAGTAGTACTAGCGGGAGGGTTTCTGGGGCCAACGTCCTGACTTTC. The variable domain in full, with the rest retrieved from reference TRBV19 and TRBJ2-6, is DGGITQSPKYLFRKEGQNVTLSCEQNLNHDAMYWYRQDPGQGLRLIYYSQIVNDFQKGDIAEGYSVSREKKESFPLTVTSAQKNPTAFYLCASSTSGRVSGANVLTFGAGSRLTVL.

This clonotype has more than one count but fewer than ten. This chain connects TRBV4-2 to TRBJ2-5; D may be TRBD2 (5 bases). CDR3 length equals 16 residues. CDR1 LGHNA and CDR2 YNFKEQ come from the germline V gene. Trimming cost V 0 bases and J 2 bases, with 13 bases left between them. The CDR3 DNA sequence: TGTGCCAGCAGCCAAGATTTCGGCAGACTACAAGAGACCCAGTACTTC. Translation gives CASSQDFGRLQETQYF.

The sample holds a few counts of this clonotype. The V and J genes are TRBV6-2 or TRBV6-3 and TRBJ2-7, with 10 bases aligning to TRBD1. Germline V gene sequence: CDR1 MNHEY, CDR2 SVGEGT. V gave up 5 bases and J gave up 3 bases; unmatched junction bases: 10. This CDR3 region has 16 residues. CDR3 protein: CASSTRTGGRYYEQYF. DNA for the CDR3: TGTGCCAGCAGTACCCGGACAGGGGGACGATACTACGAGCAGTACTTC.

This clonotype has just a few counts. As DNA, the CDR3 is TGCGCCAGCAGCCAAGATTCCAGAGGAGCCGGGGAGCTGTTTTTT. Protein: CASSQDSRGAGELFF. The rearrangement uses TRBV4-3 and TRBJ2-2, with D unclear. Germline V CDR1 and CDR2: LGHNA, YSLEER. Trimming pared 0 bases from V and 6 bases from J, leaving 11 bases between. CDR3 length: 15 amino acids.

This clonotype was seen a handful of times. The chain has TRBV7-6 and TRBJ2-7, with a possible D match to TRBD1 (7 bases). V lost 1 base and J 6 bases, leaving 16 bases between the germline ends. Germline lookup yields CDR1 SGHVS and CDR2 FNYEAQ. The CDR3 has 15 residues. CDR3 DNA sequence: TGTGCCAGCAGCTTAGAGGAGGGGGCGCTTTTCGAGCAGTACTTC. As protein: CASSLEEGALFEQYF.

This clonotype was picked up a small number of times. CDR3 in amino acids: CASSGGQGSYEQYF. The CDR3 region has the DNA TGTGCCAGCAGTGGGGGACAGGGGTCCTACGAGCAGTACTTC. J is TRBJ2-7 and V is TRBV7-9, with 10 bases aligning to TRBD1. V shed 6 bases, J shed 1 base, and the junction held 3 bases outside the gene matches. Germline assignment: CDR1 SEHNR and CDR2 FQNEAQ (reference sequence). The CDR3 is made up of 14 amino acids. Supplemented by reference TRBV7-9 and TRBJ2-7, the full variable domain reads DTGVSQNPRHKITKRGQNVTFRCDPISEHNRLYWYRQTLGQGPEFLTYFQNEAQLEKSRLLSDRFSAERPKGSFSTLEIQRTEQGDSAMYLCASSGGQGSYEQYFGPGTRLTVT.

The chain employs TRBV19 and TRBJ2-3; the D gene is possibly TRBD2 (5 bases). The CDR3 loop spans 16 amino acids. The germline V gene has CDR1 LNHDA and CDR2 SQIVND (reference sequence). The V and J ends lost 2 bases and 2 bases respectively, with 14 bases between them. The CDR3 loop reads CASSIFRQRLTDTQYF. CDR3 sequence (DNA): TGTGCCAGTAGTATATTTCGTCAGCGGCTCACAGATACGCAGTATTTT.

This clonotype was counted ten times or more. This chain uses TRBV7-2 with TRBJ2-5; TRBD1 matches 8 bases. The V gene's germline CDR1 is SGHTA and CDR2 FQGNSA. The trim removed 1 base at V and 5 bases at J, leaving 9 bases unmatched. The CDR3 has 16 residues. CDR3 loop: CASSLEATGGRETQYF. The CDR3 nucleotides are TGTGCCAGCAGCTTAGAAGCAACAGGGGGAAGGGAGACCCAGTACTTC.

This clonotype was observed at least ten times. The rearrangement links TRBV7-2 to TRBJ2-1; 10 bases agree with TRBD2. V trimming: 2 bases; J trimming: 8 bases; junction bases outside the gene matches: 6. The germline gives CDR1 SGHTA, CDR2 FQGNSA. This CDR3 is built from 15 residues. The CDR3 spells CASSLFSGRTDEQFF. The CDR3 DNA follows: TGTGCCAGCAGCTTATTTAGCGGGAGGACCGATGAGCAGTTCTTC. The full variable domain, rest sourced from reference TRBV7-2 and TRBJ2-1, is GAGVSQSPSNKVTEKGKDVELRCDPISGHTALYWYRQSLGQGLEFLIYFQGNSAPDKSGLPSDRFSAERTGGSVSTLTIQRTQQEDSAVYLCASSLFSGRTDEQFFGPGTRLTVL.

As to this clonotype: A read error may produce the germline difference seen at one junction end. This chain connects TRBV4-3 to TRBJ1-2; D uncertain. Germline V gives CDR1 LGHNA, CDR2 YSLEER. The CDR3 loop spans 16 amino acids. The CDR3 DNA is TGCGCCAGCAGCCAAGATCGGAGGACCACGGGTCTAGTAAGAGCCTTC. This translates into CASSQDRRTTGLVRAF.

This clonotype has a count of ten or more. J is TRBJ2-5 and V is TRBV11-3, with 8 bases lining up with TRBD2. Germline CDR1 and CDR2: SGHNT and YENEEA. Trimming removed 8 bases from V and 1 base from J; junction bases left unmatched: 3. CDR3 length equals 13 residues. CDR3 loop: CASAGGPQETQYF. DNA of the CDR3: TGTGCCAGCGCGGGAGGTCCCCAAGAGACCCAGTACTTC.

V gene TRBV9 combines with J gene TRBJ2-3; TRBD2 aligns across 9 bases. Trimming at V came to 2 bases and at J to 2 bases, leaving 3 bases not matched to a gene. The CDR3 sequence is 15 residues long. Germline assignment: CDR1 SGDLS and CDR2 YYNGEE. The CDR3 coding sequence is TGTGCCAGCAGCGTGGCGGGAGGGCCCACAGATACGCAGTATTTT. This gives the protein CASSVAGGPTDTQYF.

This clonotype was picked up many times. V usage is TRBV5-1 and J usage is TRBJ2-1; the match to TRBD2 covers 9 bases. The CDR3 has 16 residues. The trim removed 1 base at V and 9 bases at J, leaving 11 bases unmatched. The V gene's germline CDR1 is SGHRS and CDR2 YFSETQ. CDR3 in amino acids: CASSLYGSGSGGEQFF. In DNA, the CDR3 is TGCGCCAGCAGCTTGTATGGTAGCGGGAGCGGCGGTGAGCAGTTCTTC.

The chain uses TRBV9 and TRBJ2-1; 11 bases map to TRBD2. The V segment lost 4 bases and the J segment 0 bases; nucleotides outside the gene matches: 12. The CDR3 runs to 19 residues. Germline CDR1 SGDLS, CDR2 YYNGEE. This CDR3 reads CASSTPRVAGGSSYNEQFF. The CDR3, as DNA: TGTGCCAGCAGCACCCCTAGAGTAGCGGGAGGGAGCTCCTACAATGAGCAGTTCTTC. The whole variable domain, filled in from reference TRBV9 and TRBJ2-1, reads DSGVTQTPKHLITATGQRVTLRCSPRSGDLSVYWYQQSLDQGLQFLIQYYNGEERAKGNILERFSAQQFPDLHSELNLSSLELGDSALYFCASSTPRVAGGSSYNEQFFGPGTRLTVL.

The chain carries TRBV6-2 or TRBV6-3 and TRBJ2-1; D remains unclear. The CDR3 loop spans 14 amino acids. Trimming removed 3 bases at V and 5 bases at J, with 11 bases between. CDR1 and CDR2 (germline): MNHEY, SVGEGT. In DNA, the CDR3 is TGTGCCAGCAGTTATGCCGCGGTAGACAATGAGCAGTTCTTC. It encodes CASSYAAVDNEQFF.

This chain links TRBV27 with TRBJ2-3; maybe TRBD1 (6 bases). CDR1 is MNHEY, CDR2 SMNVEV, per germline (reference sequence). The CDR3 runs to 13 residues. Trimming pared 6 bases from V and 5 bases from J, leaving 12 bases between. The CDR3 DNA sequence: TGTGCCAGCAGAATTTTAGGGGGAGATACGCAGTATTTT. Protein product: CASRILGGDTQYF.

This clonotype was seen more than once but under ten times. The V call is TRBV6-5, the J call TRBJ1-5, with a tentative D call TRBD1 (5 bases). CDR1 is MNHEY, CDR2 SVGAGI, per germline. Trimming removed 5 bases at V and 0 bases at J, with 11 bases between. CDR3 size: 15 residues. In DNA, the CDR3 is TGTGCCAGCAGTCCGACGGGGGATAGCAATCAGCCCCAGCATTTT. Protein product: CASSPTGDSNQPQHF.

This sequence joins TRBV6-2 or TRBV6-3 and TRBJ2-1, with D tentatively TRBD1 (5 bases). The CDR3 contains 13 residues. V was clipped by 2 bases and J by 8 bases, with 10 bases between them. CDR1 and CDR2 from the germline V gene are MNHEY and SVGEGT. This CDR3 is CASSYKRGYEQFF. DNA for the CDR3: TGTGCCAGCAGTTACAAAAGGGGCTATGAGCAGTTCTTC.

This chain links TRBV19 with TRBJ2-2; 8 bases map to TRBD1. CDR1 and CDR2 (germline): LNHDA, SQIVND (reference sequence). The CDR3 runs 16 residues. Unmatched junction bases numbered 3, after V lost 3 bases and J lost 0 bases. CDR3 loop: CASSIVQGANTGELFF. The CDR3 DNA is TGTGCCAGTAGTATCGTACAGGGGGCGAACACCGGGGAGCTGTTTTTT.